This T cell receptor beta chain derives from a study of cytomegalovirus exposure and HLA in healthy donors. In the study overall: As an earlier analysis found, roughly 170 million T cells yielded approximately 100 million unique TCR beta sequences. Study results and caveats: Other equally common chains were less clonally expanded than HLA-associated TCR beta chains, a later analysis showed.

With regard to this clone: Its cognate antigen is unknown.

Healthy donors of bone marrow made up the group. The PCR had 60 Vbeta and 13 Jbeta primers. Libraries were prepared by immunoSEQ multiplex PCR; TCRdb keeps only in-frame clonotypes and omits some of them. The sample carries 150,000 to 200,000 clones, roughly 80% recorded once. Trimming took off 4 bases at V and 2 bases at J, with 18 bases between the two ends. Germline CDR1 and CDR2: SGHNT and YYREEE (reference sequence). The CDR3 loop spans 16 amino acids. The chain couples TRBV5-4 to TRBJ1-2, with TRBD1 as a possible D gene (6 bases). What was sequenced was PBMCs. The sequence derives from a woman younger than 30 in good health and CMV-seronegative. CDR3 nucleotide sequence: TGTGCCAGCAGCACCCCCCGCGACAGGCCGAACTATGGCTACACCTTC. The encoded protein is CASSTPRDRPNYGYTF.